This T cell receptor (beta chain) is from a study of T cells in Graves' hyperthyroidism and ophthalmopathy. Whole-study findings and limits: The model's output predicted ophthalmopathy at a median of 6.5 months prior to onset.

Amplification targeted TCR beta CDR3 regions from RNA transcripts. The HTBI set primed first-round TCR CDR3 RT-PCR. TCRdb independently ran MiXCR on the multiplex PCR reads; one entry per CDR3 protein. The data contain some 690,000 distinct CDR3 sequences, approximately 15% of them singletons. This clonotype was seen at least ten times. The antigen is not known. Sequencing was carried out using blood. The receptor was derived from a man between 45 and 60 years old with Graves' hyperthyroidism.

The CDR3 DNA reads TGTGCCAGCAGCCCTTTTGCAGGGTTGAACACTGAAGCTTTCTTT. Translated, it gives CASSPFAGLNTEAFF. This chain uses TRBV6-1 with TRBJ1-1, with D possibly being TRBD1 (5 bases). Trimming cost V 6 bases and J 0 bases, with 14 bases left between them. The CDR3 is made up of 15 amino acids. The germline V gene encodes CDR1 MNHNS and CDR2 SASEGT.